This T cell receptor (beta chain) was sequenced in a study of T cell repertoires in cytomegalovirus infection. Details on this clonotype: Its matching antigen is unknown.

TCRdb re-derived calls from the reads in MiXCR, one entry per CDR3 protein. The sample contains hundreds of thousands of distinct CDR3 sequences, 30% to 35% of which appear only once. From germline, CDR1 is SGHVS and CDR2 FNYEAQ. The CDR3 loop spans 13 amino acids. Trimming took off 4 bases at V and 5 bases at J, with 9 bases between the two ends. Sequencing used cultured CD8+ T cells from PBMCs, obtained from culture after CMV antigen stimulation. This chain joins TRBV7-6 and TRBJ2-1; D is possibly TRBD1 (5 bases). This TCR was sampled from a human donor in good health (CMV status not recorded). Some clones in this sample may be carry-over from other donors' samples. The CDR3, as DNA: TGTGCCAGCAGCTCCCAGGGTAACAATGAGCAGTTCTTC. The encoded protein is CASSSQGNNEQFF.